The present entry profiles one T cell receptor beta chain with its context. The sample belongs to a study of blood T cell repertoires in COVID-19. Whole-study context: Specimens from acute and convalescent COVID-19 originated in the United States, Italy and Spain.

Patients from Seattle were sampled longitudinally, starting during active infection. Generated by immunoSEQ multiplex PCR, the TCRdb table keeps only in-frame clones and is missing some. The table lists over 150,000 clones, about 88% of them singletons. Germline V gene data show CDR1 as SGHRS and CDR2 as YFSETQ. The CDR3 length is 15 residues. Trimming left V 0 bases short and J 2 bases short, with 11 bases between. The chain has TRBV5-1 and TRBJ1-2; D is unclear. This clonotype was obtained from a man aged 55 to 70 with COVID-19, enrolled during active disease. The sample consisted of peripheral blood. For the CDR3, the DNA is TGCGCCAGCAGCTTGGACGGAGGGTCCAACTATGGCTACACCTTC. It is translated as CASSLDGGSNYGYTF.